The 23 T cell receptor beta chains below were found in one sample sequenced in a study of identical twins. TCRdb reprocessed the 5' RACE reads via MiXCR and lists one record per CDR3 protein. The repertoire holds some 230,000 distinct CDR3 sequences, with 6.5% as singletons. These data were also reused for a study on T cells expressing NK-cell markers.

Sequencing input: CD8+ T cells sorted from blood. These receptors all come from a woman younger than 35 in good health.

This clonotype was counted between two and nine times. The J gene is TRBJ1-2, the V gene TRBV10-2; D not certain. Trimming pared 8 bases from V and 8 bases from J, leaving 21 bases between. Per germline, CDR1 WSHSY and CDR2 SAAADI. The CDR3 totals 14 residues. The CDR3 region has the DNA TGCGCCAGCGACCTCAGAGGCTTTAATAGGGGCTACACCTTC. Its protein product is CASDLRGFNRGYTF.

This clonotype occurred a few times. The chain combines TRBV15 with TRBJ1-3, with 8 bases identical to TRBD1. With 8 bases clipped from V and 4 bases from J, the junction kept 1 base outside the gene matches. Germline assignment: CDR1 LNHNV and CDR2 YYDKDF (reference sequence). The CDR3 is made up of 12 amino acids. The CDR3 DNA reads as TGTGCCACCTGGGACAGGGGAAACACCATATATTTT. It translates to CATWDRGNTIYF.

The sample holds many counts of this clonotype. V and J are TRBV3-1 and TRBJ2-2; D possibly corresponds to TRBD1 (6 bases). The V gene's germline CDR1 is LGHDT and CDR2 YNNKEL (reference sequence). The V end lost 4 bases, the J end lost 4 bases, and 10 bases lay between the germline ends. The CDR3 extends over 14 amino acids. The CDR3: CASSLTGTTGELFF. In DNA form, the CDR3 reads TGTGCCAGCAGCCTTACAGGGACCACCGGGGAGCTGTTTTTT.

This clonotype occurred many times. The rearrangement links TRBV4-3 to TRBJ2-2; the D is unclear. The CDR3 sequence is 14 residues long. Germline CDR1 is LGHNA and CDR2 is YSLEER. Trimming took 4 bases from V and 3 from J, leaving 9 bases between them. The CDR3 here is CASSPHRHTGELFF. The CDR3 coding sequence is TGCGCCAGCAGCCCCCACCGGCACACCGGGGAGCTGTTTTTT.

The chain couples TRBV6-6 to TRBJ2-7, with D perhaps TRBD2 (5 bases). V was clipped by 6 bases and J by 2 bases, with 11 bases between them. Looked up from germline, CDR1 is MNHNY and CDR2 is SVGAGI (reference sequence). The CDR3 extends over 13 amino acids. The CDR3 nucleotides are TGTGCCAGCAGGCCGGGAACAACCTACGAGCAGTACTTC. Its protein is CASRPGTTYEQYF.

This clonotype was counted a few times. The CDR3 reads CASSLGGQRGYNEQFF. The DNA for the CDR3 is TGTGCCAGCAGCTTAGGCGGCCAGCGGGGGTACAATGAGCAGTTCTTC. The V gene is TRBV11-3, the J gene TRBJ2-1; the match to TRBD2 covers 8 bases. CDR1 SGHNT and CDR2 YENEEA come from the germline V gene. CDR3 length: 16 residues. V gave up 1 base and J gave up 4 bases; unmatched junction bases: 6. The variable domain in full, completed from reference TRBV11-3 and TRBJ2-1, reads EAGVVQSPRYKIIEKKQPVAFWCNPISGHNTLYWYLQNLGQGPELLIRYENEEAVDDSQLPKDRFSAERLKGVDSTLKIQPAELGDSAVYLCASSLGGQRGYNEQFFGPGTRLTVL.

This chain links TRBV6-5 with TRBJ1-2, with 7 positions matching TRBD1. Germline trimming cut 2 bases from V and 3 bases from J; bases unmatched to any gene: 6. The germline CDR1 and CDR2 sequences are MNHEY and SVGAGI. The length of the CDR3 is 15 residues. CDR3 protein: CASSYGSGGYYGYTF. The CDR3 DNA is TGTGCCAGCAGTTACGGCTCAGGGGGTTACTATGGCTACACCTTC.

This chain joins TRBV7-2 and TRBJ2-7; D may be TRBD1 or TRBD2 (6 bases each). The V end was cut by 3 bases, the J end by 2 bases, with 17 bases between. CDR1 SGHTA and CDR2 FQGNSA come from the germline V gene. The CDR3 runs to 16 residues. CDR3 DNA: TGTGCCAGCAGCTTGGGGGGCAGAGGAGGGCCCTACGAGCAGTACTTC. It yields the protein CASSLGGRGGPYEQYF.

There are a few counts of this clonotype. J is TRBJ2-1 and V is TRBV29-1, with a weak D call TRBD1 (5 bases). In germline, CDR1 is SQVTM, CDR2 ANQGSEA. CDR3 length: 12 amino acids. With 5 bases removed from V and 7 bases from J, the gap between germline ends came to 12 bases. CDR3 residues: CSVQGTGNEQFF. DNA of the CDR3: TGCAGCGTTCAGGGAACCGGGAATGAGCAGTTCTTC.

Concerning this clonotype: A much larger clone is a single base away; this may be a read error. V usage is TRBV12-3 or TRBV12-4 and J usage is TRBJ2-6; D remains unclear. The V and J ends lost 7 bases and 0 bases respectively, with 10 bases between them. CDR3 length: 15 amino acids. The CDR3 bases are TGTGCCAGCACCTCAGCAATCTCTGGGGCCAACGTCCTGACTTTC. Its translation: CASTSAISGANVLTF.

The chain uses TRBV15 and TRBJ1-3, with D maybe TRBD1 (5 bases). CDR1 and CDR2 (germline): LNHNV, YYDKDF (reference sequence). With 1 base removed from V and 4 bases from J, the gap between germline ends came to 11 bases. CDR3 length equals 15 residues. The CDR3 DNA reads as TGTGCCACCAGCAGAGGCGGGGGTCCGGGAAACACCATATATTTT. Residues: CATSRGGGPGNTIYF.

The V gene is TRBV7-2, the J gene TRBJ2-7, with TRBD1 matching over 8 bases. The V gene's germline CDR1 is SGHTA and CDR2 FQGNSA. The CDR3 consists of 17 residues. V lost 6 bases to trimming and J lost 3 bases; unmatched junction nucleotides: 16. CDR3 sequence: CASSFHHRQGIVYEQYF. CDR3 in DNA: TGTGCCAGCAGTTTTCATCATCGACAGGGGATAGTCTACGAGCAGTACTTC.

There are a few counts of this clonotype. This chain links TRBV12-5 with TRBJ1-2; D is undetermined. Trimming pared 8 bases from V and 7 bases from J, leaving 14 bases between. Germline CDR1 LGHNT, CDR2 FRNRAP. This CDR3 is built from 12 residues. This CDR3 reads CASLREAGGYTF. The CDR3 region has the DNA TGTGCTAGTTTAAGGGAAGCTGGTGGCTACACCTTC. The full variable domain, rest sourced from reference TRBV12-5 and TRBJ1-2, is DARVTQTPRHKVTEMGQEVTMRCQPILGHNTVFWYRQTMMQGLELLAYFRNRAPLDDSGMPKDRFSAEMPDATLATLKIQPSEPRDSAVYFCASLREAGGYTFGSGTRLTVV.

In regard to this clonotype: The junction departs from germline at one end; a sequencing error may be responsible. The chain links TRBV7-6 to TRBJ2-1; no clear D. The V gene's germline CDR1 is SGHVS and CDR2 FNYEAQ. The CDR3 contains 12 residues. The CDR3 region has the DNA TGTGCCAGCAGCTCCTTCCGGCGCGAGCAGATCTTC. As protein: CASSSFRREQIF.

In this sample, this clonotype turned up a few times. The rearrangement joins TRBV7-8 to TRBJ1-2; D might be TRBD1 (5 bases). The CDR3 loop spans 14 amino acids. In germline, CDR1 is SGHVS, CDR2 FQNEAQ. The V end lost 1 base, the J end lost 7 bases, and 13 bases lay between the germline ends. In DNA, the CDR3 is TGTGCCAGCAGCTTAGACAGGCGGAGGGGTGGCTACACCTTC. This encodes CASSLDRRRGGYTF.

This clonotype showed up just a few times. This chain links TRBV27 with TRBJ2-3; TRBD1 matches at 7 bases. CDR1 and CDR2 (germline): MNHEY, SMNVEV (reference sequence). The CDR3 is 15 amino acids. V shed 4 bases and J 6 bases; nucleotides not matched to a gene: 10. CDR3 DNA sequence: TGTGCCAGCAGTTCAAATAGACAGGGAAGGGATACGCAGTATTTT. This codes for CASSSNRQGRDTQYF.

This chain links TRBV2 with TRBJ2-1; 7 positions match TRBD2. After removal of 10 bases from V and 4 bases from J, the junction contained 13 bases not matched to a gene. The length of the CDR3 is 15 residues. Germline V gene sequence: CDR1 SNHLY, CDR2 FYNNEI. CDR3 region: CAIHGTGGLYNEQFF. As DNA, the CDR3 is TGTGCCATCCACGGGACGGGGGGTTTGTACAATGAGCAGTTCTTC.

The chain couples TRBV12-3 or TRBV12-4 to TRBJ2-5; D is possibly TRBD2 (5 bases). V was clipped by 2 bases and J by 4 bases, with 8 bases between them. CDR3 length equals 13 residues. The CDR3 nucleotides are TGTGCCAGCAGTTTATCAGAGGGAGAGACCCAGTACTTC. Translated: CASSLSEGETQYF.

This clonotype was counted many times. Possible read error: a much larger clone is one base away. V and J are TRBV25-1 and TRBJ2-5; D gene uncertain. V was shortened by 6 bases and J by 5 bases, with 4 bases between the two germline ends. The CDR3 spans 10 residues. Germline loops: CDR1 MGHDK, CDR2 SYGVNS. CDR3 nucleotides: TGTGCCAGCAGGGCGGAGACCCAGTACTTC. This sequence encodes CASRAETQYF.

This CDR3 is CSVGGRGRGGNTEAFF. The CDR3 coding sequence is TGCAGCGTTGGAGGTCGGGGGCGAGGGGGGAACACTGAAGCTTTCTTT. The chain is built from TRBV29-1 and TRBJ1-1, with D perhaps TRBD1 (6 bases). Trimming cost V 4 bases and J 1 base, with 19 bases left between them. The germline gives CDR1 SQVTM, CDR2 ANQGSEA. CDR3 length equals 16 residues.

This clonotype turned up a few times. This chain links TRBV19 with TRBJ2-3, with unresolved D. The CDR3 is 14 residues long. Trimming took 7 bases from V and 2 from J, leaving 13 bases between them. Germline CDR1 reads LNHDA; CDR2 reads SQIVND (reference sequence). CDR3 sequence reads: CASTTVGYTDTQYF. In DNA, the CDR3 is TGTGCCAGTACCACAGTGGGGTACACAGATACGCAGTATTTT.

This clonotype was detected a few times. V and J are TRBV2 and TRBJ2-7, with 7 bases aligning to TRBD1. Germline lookup yields CDR1 SNHLY and CDR2 FYNNEI. The length of the CDR3 is 14 residues. Trimming cost V 7 bases and J 2 bases; bases outside gene matches: 8. This CDR3 is CASTGTEGPYEQYF. In DNA, the CDR3 is TGTGCCAGCACCGGGACAGAGGGACCCTACGAGCAGTACTTC.

This clonotype was observed many times. The CDR3 is CASTPPEKPYEQYF. The CDR3 DNA reads as TGTGCCAGCACCCCCCCGGAGAAACCCTACGAGCAGTACTTC. This chain joins TRBV12-3 or TRBV12-4 and TRBJ2-7; D ambiguous. CDR3 length: 14 amino acids. The V end lost 7 bases, the J end lost 2 bases, and 15 bases lay between the germline ends.